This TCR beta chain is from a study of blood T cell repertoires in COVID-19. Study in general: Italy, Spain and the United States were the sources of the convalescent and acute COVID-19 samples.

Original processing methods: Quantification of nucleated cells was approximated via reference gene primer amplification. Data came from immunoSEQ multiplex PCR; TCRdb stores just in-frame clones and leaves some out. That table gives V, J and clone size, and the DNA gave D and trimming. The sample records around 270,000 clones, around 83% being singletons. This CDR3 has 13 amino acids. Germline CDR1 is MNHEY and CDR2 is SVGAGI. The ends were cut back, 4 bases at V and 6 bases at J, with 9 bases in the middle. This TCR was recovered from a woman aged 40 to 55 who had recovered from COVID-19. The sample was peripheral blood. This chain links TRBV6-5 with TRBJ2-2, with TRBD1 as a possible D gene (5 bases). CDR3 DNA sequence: TGTGCCAGCAGTTCAGGGTTATCCGGGGAGCTGTTTTTT. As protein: CASSSGLSGELFF.